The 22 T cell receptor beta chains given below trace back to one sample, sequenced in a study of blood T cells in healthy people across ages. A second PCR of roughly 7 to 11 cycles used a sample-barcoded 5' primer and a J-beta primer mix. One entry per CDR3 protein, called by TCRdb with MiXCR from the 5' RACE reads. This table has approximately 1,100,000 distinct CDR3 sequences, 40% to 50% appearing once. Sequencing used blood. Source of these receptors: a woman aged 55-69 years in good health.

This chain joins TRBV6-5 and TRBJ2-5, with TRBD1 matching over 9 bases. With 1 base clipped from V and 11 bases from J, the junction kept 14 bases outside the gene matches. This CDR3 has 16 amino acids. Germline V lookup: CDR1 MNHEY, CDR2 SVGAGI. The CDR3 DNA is TGTGCCAGCAGTTACTTTCGGGGGACAGGGACGGAGGAGCAGTACTTC. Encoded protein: CASSYFRGTGTEEQYF.

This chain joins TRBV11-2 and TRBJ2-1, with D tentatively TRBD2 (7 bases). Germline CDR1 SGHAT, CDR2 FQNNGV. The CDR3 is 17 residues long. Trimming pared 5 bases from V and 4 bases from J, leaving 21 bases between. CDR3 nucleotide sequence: TGTGCCAGCAGCCTTAGACAGGTGGCTAGCGGATACAATGAGCAGTTCTTC. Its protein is CASSLRQVASGYNEQFF.

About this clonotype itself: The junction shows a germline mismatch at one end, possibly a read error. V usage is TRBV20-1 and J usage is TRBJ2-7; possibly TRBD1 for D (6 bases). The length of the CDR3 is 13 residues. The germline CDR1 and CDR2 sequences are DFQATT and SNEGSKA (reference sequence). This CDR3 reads CSANRDMPYKQYF. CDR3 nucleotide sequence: TGCAGTGCCAACCGGGACATGCCCTACAAGCAGTACTTC.

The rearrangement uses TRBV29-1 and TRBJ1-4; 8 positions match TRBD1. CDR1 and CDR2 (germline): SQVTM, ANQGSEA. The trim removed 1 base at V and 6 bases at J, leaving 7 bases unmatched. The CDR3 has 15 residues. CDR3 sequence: CSVEGSGGADEKLFF. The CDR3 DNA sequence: TGCAGCGTTGAAGGCTCAGGGGGCGCCGATGAAAAACTGTTTTTT.

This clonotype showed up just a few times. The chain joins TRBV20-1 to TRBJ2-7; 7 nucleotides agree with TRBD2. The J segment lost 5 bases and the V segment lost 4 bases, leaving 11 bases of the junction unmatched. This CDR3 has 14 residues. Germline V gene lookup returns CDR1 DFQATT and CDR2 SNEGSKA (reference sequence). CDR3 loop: CSATGGSAVDEQYF. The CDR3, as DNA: TGCAGTGCTACGGGAGGATCGGCCGTGGACGAGCAGTACTTC.

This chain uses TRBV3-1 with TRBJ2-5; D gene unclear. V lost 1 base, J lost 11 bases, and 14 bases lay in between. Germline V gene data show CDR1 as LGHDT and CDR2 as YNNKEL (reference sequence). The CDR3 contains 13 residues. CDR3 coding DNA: TGTGCCAGCAGCCAAGTGATGAAGAATGAGCAGTACTTC. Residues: CASSQVMKNEQYF.

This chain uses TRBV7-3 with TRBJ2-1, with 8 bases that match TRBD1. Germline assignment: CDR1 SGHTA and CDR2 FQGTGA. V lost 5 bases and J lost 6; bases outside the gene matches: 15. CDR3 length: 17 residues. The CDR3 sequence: CASSLGQGGRRGNEQFF. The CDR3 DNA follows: TGTGCCAGCAGCCTCGGACAGGGTGGAAGACGGGGCAATGAGCAGTTCTTC.

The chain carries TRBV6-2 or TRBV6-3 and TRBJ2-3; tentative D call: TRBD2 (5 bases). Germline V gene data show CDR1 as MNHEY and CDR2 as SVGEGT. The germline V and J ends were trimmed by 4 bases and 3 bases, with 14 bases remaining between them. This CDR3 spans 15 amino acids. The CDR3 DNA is TGTGCCAGCAGTTCGGCCGGGGTCTTAACAGATACGCAGTATTTT. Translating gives CASSSAGVLTDTQYF.

The CDR3 here is CASSEYGSNYGYTF. As DNA, the CDR3 is TGTGCCAGCAGTGAATATGGGTCTAACTATGGCTACACCTTC. The rearrangement uses TRBV25-1 and TRBJ1-2; D uncertain. The ends were cut back, 0 bases at V and 0 bases at J, with 5 bases in the middle. Per germline, CDR1 MGHDK and CDR2 SYGVNS. CDR3 length: 14 residues.

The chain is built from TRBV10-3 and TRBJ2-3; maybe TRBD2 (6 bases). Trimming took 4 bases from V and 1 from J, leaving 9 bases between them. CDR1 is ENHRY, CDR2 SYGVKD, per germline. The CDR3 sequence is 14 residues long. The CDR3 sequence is CAISAGRRTDTQYF. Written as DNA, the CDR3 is TGTGCCATCAGTGCTGGGAGGCGCACAGATACGCAGTATTTT.

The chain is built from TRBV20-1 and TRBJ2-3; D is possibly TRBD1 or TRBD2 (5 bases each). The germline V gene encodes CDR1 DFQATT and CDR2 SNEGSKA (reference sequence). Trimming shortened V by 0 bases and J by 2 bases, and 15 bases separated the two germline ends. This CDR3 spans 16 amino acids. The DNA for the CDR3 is TGCAGTGCTAGAGATCAACGGGACCGAAACACAGATACGCAGTATTTT. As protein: CSARDQRDRNTDTQYF.

This CDR3 is CASSQASFMNTEAFF. In DNA form, the CDR3 reads TGTGCCAGCAGCCAAGCCTCCTTTATGAACACTGAAGCTTTCTTT. The gene calls are TRBV3-1 and TRBJ1-1; D gene ambiguous. V lost 1 base, J lost 0 bases, and 9 bases lay in between. The CDR3 runs to 15 residues. Germline values: CDR1 LGHDT, CDR2 YNNKEL (reference sequence).

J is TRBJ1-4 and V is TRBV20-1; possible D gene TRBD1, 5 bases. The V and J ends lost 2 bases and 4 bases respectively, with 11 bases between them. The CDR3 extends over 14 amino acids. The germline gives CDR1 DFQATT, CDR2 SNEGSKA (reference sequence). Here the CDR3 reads CSARFGGNNEKLFF. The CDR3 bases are TGCAGTGCTAGATTCGGGGGGAATAATGAAAAACTGTTTTTT.

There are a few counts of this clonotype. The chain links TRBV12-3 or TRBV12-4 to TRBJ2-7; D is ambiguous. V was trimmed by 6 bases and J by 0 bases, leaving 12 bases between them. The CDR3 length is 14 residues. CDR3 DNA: TGTGCCAGCAGGCCTCCGGGTCCCTCCTACGAGCAGTACTTC. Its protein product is CASRPPGPSYEQYF.

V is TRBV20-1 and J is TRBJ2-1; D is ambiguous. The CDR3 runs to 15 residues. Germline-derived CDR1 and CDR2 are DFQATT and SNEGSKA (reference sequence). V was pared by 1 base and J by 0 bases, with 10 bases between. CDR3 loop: CSARGGTFSYNEQFF. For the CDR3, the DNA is TGCAGTGCTAGAGGCGGCACTTTCTCCTACAATGAGCAGTTCTTC.

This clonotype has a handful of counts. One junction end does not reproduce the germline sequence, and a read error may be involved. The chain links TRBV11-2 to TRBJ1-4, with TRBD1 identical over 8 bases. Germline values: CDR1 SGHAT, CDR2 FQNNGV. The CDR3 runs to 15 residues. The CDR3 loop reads CASSTLQGARGKPFF. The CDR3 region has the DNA TGTGCCAGCAGCACCCTGCAGGGGGCAAGGGGAAAACCGTTTTTT. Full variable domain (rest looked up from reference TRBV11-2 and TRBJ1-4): EAGVAQSPRYKIIEKRQSVAFWCNPISGHATLYWYQQILGQGPKLLIQFQNNGVVDDSQLPKDRFSAERLKGVDSTLKIQPAKLEDSAVYLCASSTLQGARGKPFFGSGTQLSVL.

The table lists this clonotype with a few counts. The chain's CDR3 is CSVSPGTVRHNEQFF. The CDR3 DNA sequence: TGCAGCGTTTCCCCTGGGACAGTTAGACACAATGAGCAGTTCTTC. The rearrangement links TRBV29-1 to TRBJ2-1; 7 positions agree with TRBD1. Germline CDR1 SQVTM, CDR2 ANQGSEA. The J segment lost 5 bases and the V segment lost 5 bases, leaving 12 bases of the junction unmatched. This CDR3 spans 15 amino acids.

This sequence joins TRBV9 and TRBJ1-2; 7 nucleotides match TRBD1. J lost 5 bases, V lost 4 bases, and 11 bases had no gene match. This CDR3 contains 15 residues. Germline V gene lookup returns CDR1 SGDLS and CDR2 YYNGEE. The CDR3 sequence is CASSPSLAGGYGYTF. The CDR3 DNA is TGTGCCAGCAGCCCCTCTCTGGCAGGGGGATATGGCTACACCTTC.

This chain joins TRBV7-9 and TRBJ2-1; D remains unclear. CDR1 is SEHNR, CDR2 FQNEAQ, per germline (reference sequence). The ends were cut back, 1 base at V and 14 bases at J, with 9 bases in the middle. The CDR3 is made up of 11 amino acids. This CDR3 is CASSLDQKEFF. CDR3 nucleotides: TGTGCCAGCAGCTTAGATCAGAAGGAGTTCTTC.

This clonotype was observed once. CDR3 loop: CASSEPASYEQYF. Written as DNA, the CDR3 is TGTGCCAGCAGTGAACCGGCAAGTTACGAGCAGTACTTC. This chain links TRBV2 with TRBJ2-7; D is uncertain. Deletions cut 2 bases from V and 4 bases from J, with 9 bases between. The V gene's germline CDR1 is SNHLY and CDR2 FYNNEI. CDR3 length equals 13 residues.

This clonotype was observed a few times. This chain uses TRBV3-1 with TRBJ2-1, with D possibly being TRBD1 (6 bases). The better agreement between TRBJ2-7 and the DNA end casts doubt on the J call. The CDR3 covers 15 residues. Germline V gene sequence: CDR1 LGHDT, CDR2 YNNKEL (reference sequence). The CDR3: CASSRGRGTYNEQYF. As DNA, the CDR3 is TGTGCCAGCAGCCGGGGCAGGGGTACCTACAATGAGCAGTACTTC.

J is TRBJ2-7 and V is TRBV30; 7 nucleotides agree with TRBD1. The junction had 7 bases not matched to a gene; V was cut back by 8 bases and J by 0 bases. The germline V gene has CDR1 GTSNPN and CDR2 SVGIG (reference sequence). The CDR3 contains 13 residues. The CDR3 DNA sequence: TGTGCCCAAGGACAGGAAAGCTCCTACGAGCAGTACTTC. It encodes CAQGQESSYEQYF.